Each of the 20 T cell receptor beta chains below was sequenced from the same sample in a study of blood T cell repertoires in COVID-19. The method was immunoSEQ multiplex PCR; TCRdb's version includes in-frame clones alone and lacks a portion of them. There are roughly 250,000 clones in the sample; more than 75% occur only once, and 3.3% lies in the top ten. The specimen was PBMCs or T cells enriched from blood (not recorded which). These receptors originate from a middle-aged woman with acute COVID-19.

The chain uses TRBV5-3 and TRBJ2-7; 7 bases map to TRBD2. TRBV5-3 is known as an ORF, though its function is uncertain. This CDR3 region has 15 residues. V lost 5 bases to trimming and J lost 2 bases; unmatched junction nucleotides: 10. The CDR3 DNA reads as TGTGCCAGAAGAGCGGAGGGAGGGATGACCTACGAGCAGTACTTC. It yields the protein CARRAEGGMTYEQYF.

The chain combines TRBV6-5 with TRBJ2-1; TRBD2 matches at 8 bases. The CDR3 has 16 amino acids. V lost 3 bases, J lost 0 bases, and 4 bases stayed unmatched. CDR1 is MNHEY and CDR2 is SVGAGI in the germline V gene. The CDR3 DNA sequence: TGTGCCAGCAGTTATCTAGCGGGTCTCTCCTACAATGAGCAGTTCTTC. Its protein product is CASSYLAGLSYNEQFF.

This CDR3 reads CASSLEARGNSPLHF. CDR3 DNA: TGTGCCAGCAGCTTAGAGGCCAGGGGCAATTCACCCCTCCACTTT. This chain uses TRBV7-2 with TRBJ1-6; a weak D match, TRBD1 (6 bases). This CDR3 region has 15 residues. Germline-derived CDR1 and CDR2 are SGHTA and FQGNSA. V lost 1 base and J 7 bases, leaving 11 bases between the germline ends. The complete variable domain, with remaining parts taken from reference TRBV7-2 and TRBJ1-6, reads GAGVSQSPSNKVTEKGKDVELRCDPISGHTALYWYRQSLGQGLEFLIYFQGNSAPDKSGLPSDRFSAERTGGSVSTLTIQRTQQEDSAVYLCASSLEARGNSPLHFGNGTRLTVT.

This rearrangement joins TRBV6-5 to TRBJ1-5, with 9 bases identical to TRBD1. The junction had 10 bases not matched to a gene; V was cut back by 9 bases and J by 4 bases. The CDR3 runs to 15 residues. From germline, CDR1 is MNHEY and CDR2 SVGAGI. The CDR3 coding sequence is TGTGCCAGTCGGGAACAGGGGGCTAGGAATCAGCCCCAGCATTTT. Encoded protein: CASREQGARNQPQHF.

The chain joins TRBV9 to TRBJ1-3; 7 bases are a match to TRBD1. The CDR3 spans 15 residues. CDR1 SGDLS and CDR2 YYNGEE come from the germline V gene. V lost 2 bases, J lost 1 base, and 3 bases stayed unmatched. The CDR3 sequence is CASSVTTGSGNTIYF. The DNA of the CDR3 is TGTGCCAGCAGCGTTACGACAGGGTCTGGAAACACCATATATTTT.

V usage is TRBV5-6 and J usage is TRBJ2-7; no clear D. This CDR3 is built from 14 residues. The germline V gene encodes CDR1 SGHDT and CDR2 YYEEEE. The ends were cut back, 0 bases at V and 1 base at J, with 8 bases in the middle. The CDR3 DNA reads as TGTGCCAGCAGCTTGGTTTCAGGTTCCTACGAGCAGTACTTC. Amino acid sequence: CASSLVSGSYEQYF.

The rearrangement links TRBV30 to TRBJ2-1, with 7 bases fitting TRBD1. The V gene end was trimmed by 0 bases and the J gene end by 7 bases; junction bases not matched to a gene: 3. This CDR3 is built from 13 residues. Germline CDR1 is GTSNPN and CDR2 is SVGIG (reference sequence). CDR3 loop: CAWSVNRGNEQFF. The DNA for the CDR3 is TGTGCCTGGAGTGTAAACAGGGGTAATGAGCAGTTCTTC.

The chain couples TRBV18 to TRBJ2-1, with 9 bases matching TRBD2. Germline-derived CDR1 and CDR2 are KGHSH and LQKENI. J was trimmed by 8 bases and V by 3 bases; bases with no gene match: 5. CDR3 size: 14 residues. CDR3 nucleotide sequence: TGTGCCAGCTCACCGGGGACTAGCATCCATGAGCAGTTCTTC. This gives the protein CASSPGTSIHEQFF.

The rearrangement joins TRBV24-1 to TRBJ2-1; 10 bases line up with TRBD2. Germline V gives CDR1 KGHDR, CDR2 SFDVKD. Germline trimming cut 4 bases from V and 5 bases from J; bases unmatched to any gene: 7. This CDR3 is built from 16 residues. The DNA of the CDR3 is TGTGCCACCAGTGAAGCCGGGACTAGCGCCGACAATGAGCAGTTCTTC. Translating it yields CATSEAGTSADNEQFF.

V gene TRBV27 combines with J gene TRBJ2-1; TRBD2 aligns across 13 bases. The ends lost 5 bases at V and 10 bases at J; junction bases unmatched: 20. The germline V gene encodes CDR1 MNHEY and CDR2 SMNVEV (reference sequence). The CDR3 has 19 amino acids. In DNA, the CDR3 is TGTGCCAGCAGTCGGGTGACAGGAAACGGACTAGCGGGAGCAAAAGAGCAGTTCTTC. It is translated as CASSRVTGNGLAGAKEQFF.

The genes are TRBV11-3 and TRBJ2-5; D gene ambiguous. V gave up 3 bases and J gave up 5 bases, with 10 bases separating them. Germline V gene data show CDR1 as SGHNT and CDR2 as YENEEA. This CDR3 has 13 residues. The CDR3 DNA is TGTGCCAGCAGCTTTTCACAGCCCGAGACCCAGTACTTC. Its protein is CASSFSQPETQYF.

The chain employs TRBV7-9 and TRBJ2-3; D ambiguous. Between the trimmed V and J ends, which lost 4 bases and 2 bases, there was a span of 7 bases. Per germline, CDR1 SEHNR and CDR2 FQNEAQ (reference sequence). The CDR3 totals 13 residues. This CDR3 is CASSYLLTDTQYF. The CDR3 DNA reads as TGTGCCAGCAGCTACCTACTCACAGATACGCAGTATTTT.

The J gene is TRBJ1-2, the V gene TRBV25-1; possible D gene TRBD1, 5 bases. The germline gives CDR1 MGHDK, CDR2 SYGVNS. CDR3 length: 13 residues. Trimming cost V 8 bases and J 4 bases, with 14 bases left between them. CDR3 sequence: CASGENTGYGYTF. The CDR3 region has the DNA TGTGCCAGCGGCGAGAACACAGGCTATGGCTACACCTTC.

This chain connects TRBV7-6 to TRBJ2-7; 10 bases align to TRBD2. This CDR3 region has 16 residues. Germline trimming cut 0 bases from V and 4 bases from J; bases unmatched to any gene: 6. Germline values: CDR1 SGHVS, CDR2 FNYEAQ. The DNA for the CDR3 is TGTGCCAGCAGCTTAGCGTCGGCTAGCGGGAGATACGAGCAGTACTTC. This translates into CASSLASASGRYEQYF.

The chain employs TRBV2 and TRBJ2-1; D is unresolved. The V end lost 6 bases, the J end lost 3 bases, and 3 bases lay between the germline ends. The CDR3 length is 11 residues. The germline CDR1 and CDR2 sequences are SNHLY and FYNNEI. The CDR3 reads CASRLYNEQFF. The CDR3 DNA follows: TGTGCCAGCAGACTCTACAATGAGCAGTTCTTC.

The genes are TRBV7-6 and TRBJ1-3; the D gene is possibly TRBD1 (5 bases). Germline-derived CDR1 and CDR2 are SGHVS and FNYEAQ. Trimming cost V 0 bases and J 0 bases, with 9 bases left between them. This CDR3 spans 16 amino acids. CDR3 region: CASSLATGVSGNTIYF. The CDR3 nucleotides read TGTGCCAGCAGCTTAGCCACAGGCGTCTCTGGAAACACCATATATTTT.

V and J are TRBV7-9 and TRBJ2-2; D is perhaps TRBD2 (6 bases). V was pared by 11 bases and J by 2 bases, with 15 bases between. The CDR3 sequence is 14 residues long. Per the germline V gene, CDR1 is SEHNR and CDR2 is FQNEAQ (reference sequence). CDR3 sequence: CAAGGPVNTGELFF. CDR3 coding DNA: TGTGCCGCCGGAGGGCCAGTTAACACCGGGGAGCTGTTTTTT.

This sequence joins TRBV3-1 (or the pseudogene TRBV3-2) and TRBJ2-7; tentatively, D is TRBD2 (6 bases). This CDR3 region has 15 residues. Germline V gene lookup returns CDR1 LGHDT and CDR2 YNNKEL (reference sequence). Between the trimmed V and J ends, which lost 2 bases and 3 bases, there was a span of 14 bases. The CDR3, as DNA: TGTGCCAGCAGCCAATTTGGAGGGACTGTCTACGAGCAGTACTTC. It yields the protein CASSQFGGTVYEQYF.

The gene calls are TRBV30 and TRBJ2-1; D remains ambiguous. The CDR3 covers 15 residues. Per the germline V gene, CDR1 is GTSNPN and CDR2 is SVGIG (reference sequence). V dropped 0 bases and J dropped 4 bases, with 13 bases sitting between them. CDR3 in DNA: TGTGCCTGGAGTGTCCTCGTAGAGCCGTACAATGAGCAGTTCTTC. Protein: CAWSVLVEPYNEQFF.

This clone was picked up one time. This sequence joins TRBV6-1 and TRBJ2-5; no clear D gene. With 1 base removed from V and 8 bases from J, the gap between germline ends came to 26 bases. Germline assignment: CDR1 MNHNS and CDR2 SASEGT. This CDR3 region has 18 residues. In DNA form, the CDR3 reads TGTGCCAGCAGTGAAGAACAATTTAGCCAAACCGCCCTGGGTACCCAGTACTTC. Residues: CASSEEQFSQTALGTQYF.